These 18 T cell receptor beta chains came from one sample sequenced in a study of shared clonotypes between healthy human individuals. Using immunoSEQ multiplex PCR, the repertoire was profiled, and TCRdb retains in-frame clones only, with some absent. The table has 450,000 or so clones, approximately 77% seen once. The specimen sequenced was PBMCs. The receptors originated from a woman aged 40 to 50 in good health. Some clones in this sample may be carry-over from other donors' samples.

The sample holds a few counts of this clone. V is TRBV25-1 and J is TRBJ2-7; 11 bases agree with TRBD2. This CDR3 has 16 amino acids. Germline CDR1 and CDR2: MGHDK and SYGVNS. V shed 6 bases, J shed 3 bases, and the junction held 10 bases outside the gene matches. The CDR3 bases are TGTGCCAGCAGCCTTGGGGACCTAGCGGGAGGCTACGAGCAGTACTTC. It yields the protein CASSLGDLAGGYEQYF.

This sequence joins TRBV5-1 and TRBJ2-5; no clear D. There are 13 residues in the CDR3. The V end was cut by 5 bases, the J end by 2 bases, with 10 bases between. The germline V gene has CDR1 SGHRS and CDR2 YFSETQ. The CDR3 loop is CASSLLWQETQYF. The CDR3 DNA follows: TGCGCCAGCAGTCTGTTATGGCAAGAGACCCAGTACTTC. The whole variable domain, remainder taken from reference TRBV5-1 and TRBJ2-5, is KAGVTQTPRYLIKTRGQQVTLSCSPISGHRSVSWYQQTPGQGLQFLFEYFSETQRNKGNFPGRFSGRQFSNSRSEMNVSTLELGDSALYLCASSLLWQETQYFGPGTRLLVL.

This clone was counted once. The genes are TRBV7-2 and TRBJ2-7; the match to TRBD1 covers 8 bases. The CDR3 contains 12 residues. V lost 5 bases and J lost 4; bases outside the gene matches: 1. CDR1 is SGHTA, CDR2 FQGNSA, per germline. CDR3 DNA sequence: TGTGCCAGCAGCCGACAGGGGTACGAGCAGTACTTC. Translating it yields CASSRQGYEQYF.

V usage is TRBV11-3 and J usage is TRBJ2-3; TRBD2 might be the D (6 bases). CDR1 and CDR2 (germline): SGHNT, YENEEA. This CDR3 region has 15 residues. Trimming removed 3 bases from V and 3 bases from J, with 13 bases in between. The CDR3 protein is CASSFGTGGTDTQYF. CDR3 nucleotides: TGTGCCAGCAGCTTTGGGACTGGCGGGACAGATACGCAGTATTTT. Together with reference TRBV11-3 and TRBJ2-3, the CDR3 gives the full variable domain: EAGVVQSPRYKIIEKKQPVAFWCNPISGHNTLYWYLQNLGQGPELLIRYENEEAVDDSQLPKDRFSAERLKGVDSTLKIQPAELGDSAVYLCASSFGTGGTDTQYFGPGTRLTVL.

As regards this clone: A single base is all that separates this from a far larger clone, so a read error is likely. The chain has TRBV5-4 and TRBJ2-2; no firm D call. Trimming removed 2 bases at V and 0 bases at J, with 8 bases between. Looked up from germline, CDR1 is SGHNT and CDR2 is YYREEE (reference sequence). The CDR3 is 15 residues long. CDR3 nucleotides: TGTGCCAGCAGCTTTTCCGGAGCGAACACCGGGGAGCTGTTTTTT. It specifies CASSFSGANTGELFF.

This chain links TRBV11-2 with TRBJ2-7, with D perhaps TRBD1 (7 bases). The V end lost 1 base, the J end lost 5 bases, and 15 bases lay between the germline ends. This CDR3 comprises 15 residues. CDR1 is SGHAT, CDR2 FQNNGV, per germline. The CDR3 spells CASSLGAGGLNEQYF. CDR3 in DNA: TGTGCCAGCAGCTTAGGGGCAGGGGGGTTGAACGAGCAGTACTTC. The full variable domain, completed using reference TRBV11-2 and TRBJ2-7, is EAGVAQSPRYKIIEKRQSVAFWCNPISGHATLYWYQQILGQGPKLLIQFQNNGVVDDSQLPKDRFSAERLKGVDSTLKIQPAKLEDSAVYLCASSLGAGGLNEQYFGPGTRLTVT.

The rearrangement uses TRBV29-1 and TRBJ2-5; 10 bases agree with TRBD1. This CDR3 contains 14 residues. Unmatched junction bases numbered 7, after V lost 5 bases and J lost 4 bases. Germline CDR1 SQVTM, CDR2 ANQGSEA. The CDR3, as DNA: TGCAGCGTTTCTGGGACAGGGGATCGAGAGACCCAGTACTTC. It specifies CSVSGTGDRETQYF.

CDR3 sequence: CASSLTSEEMYTF. As DNA, the CDR3 is TGTGCCAGCAGCTTAACGTCTGAGGAGATGTACACCTTC. V is TRBV7-3 and J is TRBJ1-2; D uncertain. Germline CDR1 and CDR2: SGHTA and FQGTGA. This CDR3 contains 13 residues. Trimming left V 0 bases short and J 11 bases short, with 13 bases between.

CDR3 DNA: TGTGCCAGCGGCCCCTGGACTAGCGGGAGTAGTGAGCAGTTCTTC. Translation gives CASGPWTSGSSEQFF. The V and J genes are TRBV28 and TRBJ2-1, with 13 bases that match TRBD2. The CDR3 is 15 amino acids. The trim removed 8 bases at V and 9 bases at J, leaving 10 bases unmatched. The germline gives CDR1 MDHEN, CDR2 SYDVKM.

This clone was observed a handful of times. The chain links TRBV29-1 to TRBJ1-3, with D perhaps TRBD1 (5 bases). The V end was cut by 5 bases, the J end by 8 bases, with 13 bases between. Germline V lookup: CDR1 SQVTM, CDR2 ANQGSEA. The CDR3 sequence is 12 residues long. DNA of the CDR3: TGCAGCGTTCAGGGTAACGGGGACACCATATATTTT. This encodes CSVQGNGDTIYF.

The chain couples TRBV7-8 to TRBJ1-6; D is uncertain. The CDR3 length is 14 residues. Trimming shortened V by 0 bases and J by 10 bases, and 10 bases separated the two germline ends. Germline CDR1 and CDR2: SGHVS and FQNEAQ. The DNA of the CDR3 is TGTGCCAGCAGCTTAGCGTGGGATAGCTCACCCCTCCACTTT. This translates into CASSLAWDSSPLHF.

This clone was counted once. The genes are TRBV19 and TRBJ1-2; D is ambiguous. Germline V lookup: CDR1 LNHDA, CDR2 SQIVND (reference sequence). The CDR3 runs 14 residues. The V and J ends lost 5 bases and 0 bases respectively, with 10 bases between them. The DNA for the CDR3 is TGTGCCAGTAGTTTCTGGAGTTCTAACTATGGCTACACCTTC. Its protein is CASSFWSSNYGYTF.

This clone showed up just once. The rearrangement joins TRBV2 to TRBJ2-1; D call uncertain. From germline, CDR1 is SNHLY and CDR2 FYNNEI. This CDR3 region has 15 residues. V was shortened by 4 bases and J by 4 bases, with 14 bases between the two germline ends. The DNA of the CDR3 is TGTGCCAGCAGTGCGAGCCAAGTCATATACAATGAGCAGTTCTTC. Translated, it gives CASSASQVIYNEQFF.

This clone came up a few times. V and J are TRBV18 and TRBJ1-1; D remains unclear. The CDR3 spans 15 residues. Per germline, CDR1 KGHSH and CDR2 LQKENI. V lost 2 bases and J 0 bases, leaving 10 bases between the germline ends. Here the CDR3 reads CASSPYDTLNTEAFF. CDR3 DNA: TGTGCCAGCTCACCATACGACACTCTGAACACTGAAGCTTTCTTT.

This chain links TRBV10-1 with TRBJ1-1; no clear D. V gave up 5 bases and J gave up 0 bases, with 7 bases separating them. The CDR3 is 13 amino acids. Germline assignment: CDR1 WNHNN and CDR2 SYGVQD (reference sequence). The CDR3 spells CASSYRVNTEAFF. Here the CDR3 DNA reads TGCGCCAGCAGTTATCGGGTGAACACTGAAGCTTTCTTT.

This clone was counted between two and nine times. The rearrangement uses TRBV7-2 and TRBJ1-1; no definite D call. CDR1 and CDR2 (germline): SGHTA, FQGNSA. CDR3 length: 12 amino acids. V dropped 2 bases and J dropped 4 bases, with 5 bases sitting between them. The CDR3 reads CASSLRITEAFF. For the CDR3, the DNA is TGTGCCAGCAGCTTACGGATCACTGAAGCTTTCTTT.

The chain couples TRBV29-1 to TRBJ1-2; maybe TRBD1 (5 bases). Germline CDR1 SQVTM, CDR2 ANQGSEA. The CDR3 is made up of 13 amino acids. V was clipped by 8 bases and J by 2 bases, with 15 bases between them. In DNA, the CDR3 is TGCAGCACCCCGGGACCGCTGAACTATGGCTACACCTTC. It encodes CSTPGPLNYGYTF.

V usage is TRBV9 and J usage is TRBJ2-1; 13 positions match TRBD2. Germline V gene sequence: CDR1 SGDLS, CDR2 YYNGEE. CDR3 length: 16 amino acids. V lost 0 bases and J lost 8; bases outside the gene matches: 5. The CDR3 here is CASSVAGTSGIYEQFF. The CDR3 bases are TGTGCCAGCAGCGTAGCAGGGACTAGCGGGATCTATGAGCAGTTCTTC.